Presented here are 15 T cell receptor beta chains from one specimen sequenced in a study of radiation and T cells in renal cell carcinoma. The table came from immunoSEQ multiplex PCR; TCRdb's copy has only in-frame clones and leaves some out. The sample includes about 150,000 clones, 70% to 90% seen only once; the top ten take more than 10%. As for time point: baseline pretreatment blood. Treatment noted: 15 Gy SBRT to primary tumor, nephrectomy 4 weeks later. The sequenced sample was blood, obtained from a patient whose treatment included radiotherapy and nephrectomy. These receptors came from a woman in her forties or fifties with renal cell carcinoma.

The chain has TRBV7-6 and TRBJ1-4; a weak D match, TRBD1 (6 bases). The CDR3 has 13 amino acids. Germline V gene data show CDR1 as SGHVS and CDR2 as FNYEAQ. V lost 5 bases and J 6 bases, leaving 10 bases between the germline ends. The CDR3 region has the DNA TGTGCCAGCAGCCGTTACAGGGATGAAAAACTGTTTTTT. Residues: CASSRYRDEKLFF.

The chain carries TRBV6-6 and TRBJ1-5, with D perhaps TRBD1 (5 bases). The CDR3 extends over 14 amino acids. Trimming took 7 bases from V and 3 from J, leaving 13 bases between them. Germline loops: CDR1 MNHNY, CDR2 SVGAGI (reference sequence). The CDR3 is CASNIRGDNQPQHF. CDR3 DNA sequence: TGTGCCAGCAATATACGGGGGGACAATCAGCCCCAGCATTTT.

This chain connects TRBV9 to TRBJ1-1, with a weak D call TRBD1 (6 bases). Germline loops: CDR1 SGDLS, CDR2 YYNGEE. The length of the CDR3 is 13 residues. The V and J ends lost 10 bases and 4 bases respectively, with 17 bases between them. CDR3 in DNA: TGTGCCCAGTACAGGGAAAGGGGCACTGAAGCTTTCTTT. It is translated as CAQYRERGTEAFF.

V is TRBV7-2 and J is TRBJ2-2; D unclear. There are 15 residues in the CDR3. V was cut by 3 bases and J by 3 bases, with 11 bases left in between. Germline V gene data show CDR1 as SGHTA and CDR2 as FQGNSA. The CDR3 DNA follows: TGTGCCAGCAGCTTGGGGAATATTGACACCGGGGAGCTGTTTTTT. Amino acid sequence: CASSLGNIDTGELFF.

The chain recombines TRBV4-1 with TRBJ1-2; possible D gene TRBD1, 6 bases. Trimming stripped 4 bases from V and 10 bases from J, with 25 bases between. Germline V gene lookup returns CDR1 MGHRA and CDR2 YSYEKL. CDR3 length: 16 residues. CDR3 bases: TGCGCCAGCAGCCGGGACCCTCCGACGACAGGTCGCGACTACACCTTC. Protein: CASSRDPPTTGRDYTF.

The gene calls are TRBV7-2 and TRBJ2-3, with D possibly matching TRBD2 (5 bases). Germline V gene sequence: CDR1 SGHTA, CDR2 FQGNSA. The CDR3 runs 15 residues. V was clipped by 4 bases and J by 0 bases, with 11 bases between them. CDR3 in amino acids: CASSSGLGSTDTQYF. Written as DNA, the CDR3 is TGTGCCAGCAGCTCCGGACTGGGGAGCACAGATACGCAGTATTTT.

V gene TRBV15 combines with J gene TRBJ1-5; no firm D call. There are 17 residues in the CDR3. The germline V and J ends were trimmed by 3 bases and 5 bases, with 20 bases remaining between them. Germline V gene sequence: CDR1 LNHNV, CDR2 YYDKDF (reference sequence). CDR3 protein: CATSRGEHGSSYQPQHF. The CDR3 nucleotides read TGTGCCACCAGCAGGGGTGAACACGGGTCTTCTTATCAGCCCCAGCATTTT. Full variable domain (missing parts from reference TRBV15 and TRBJ1-5): DAMVIQNPRYQVTQFGKPVTLSCSQTLNHNVMYWYQQKSSQAPKLLFHYYDKDFNNEADTPDNFQSRRPNTSFCFLDIRSPGLGDTAMYLCATSRGEHGSSYQPQHFGDGTRLSIL.

Remarks on this clone: The sample holds other DNA sequences that translate to the same CDR3. The chain employs TRBV7-3 and TRBJ2-5; the D is unclear. The V and J ends lost 3 bases and 2 bases respectively, with 7 bases between them. CDR1 SGHTA and CDR2 FQGTGA come from the germline V gene. The CDR3 contains 13 residues. The DNA of the CDR3 is TGTGCCAGCAGCTTTGGTCCTCAAGAGACCCAGTACTTC. The encoded protein is CASSFGPQETQYF.

V and J are TRBV7-8 and TRBJ1-3, with 7 bases identical to TRBD1. The CDR3 is 17 amino acids. Germline loops: CDR1 SGHVS, CDR2 FQNEAQ. Germline trimming cut 1 base from V and 2 bases from J; bases unmatched to any gene: 8. CDR3 loop: CASSLVRTGTTGNTIYF. The CDR3 DNA reads as TGTGCCAGCAGCTTAGTTCGGACAGGAACAACTGGAAACACCATATATTTT.

The J gene is TRBJ2-1, the V gene TRBV4-2; the D gene could be TRBD1 or TRBD2 (6 bases each). Germline V gene lookup returns CDR1 LGHNA and CDR2 YNFKEQ. CDR3 size: 16 residues. Trimming took 0 bases from V and 1 from J, leaving 10 bases between them. CDR3 loop: CASSQEGGPSYNEQFF. The CDR3 nucleotides are TGTGCCAGCAGCCAAGAAGGGGGGCCATCCTACAATGAGCAGTTCTTC.

The chain recombines TRBV11-2 with TRBJ2-5, with D unclear. V lost 1 base, J lost 5 bases, and 11 bases lay in between. The V gene's germline CDR1 is SGHAT and CDR2 FQNNGV. CDR3 length equals 14 residues. CDR3 sequence (DNA): TGTGCCAGCAGCTTAGCCCGGGCAACGGAGACCCAGTACTTC. It encodes CASSLARATETQYF.

The chain combines TRBV7-9 with TRBJ1-1; D possibly corresponds to TRBD1 (6 bases). Between the trimmed V and J ends, which lost 5 bases and 0 bases, there was a span of 10 bases. Germline loops: CDR1 SEHNR, CDR2 FQNEAQ (reference sequence). This CDR3 spans 14 amino acids. CDR3 region: CASSERDMNTEAFF. For the CDR3, the DNA is TGTGCCAGCAGCGAACGGGACATGAACACTGAAGCTTTCTTT.

This chain joins TRBV6-5 and TRBJ1-2; D ambiguous. Germline V gene sequence: CDR1 MNHEY, CDR2 SVGAGI. V was clipped by 0 bases and J by 2 bases, with 10 bases between them. This CDR3 contains 15 residues. The CDR3 bases are TGTGCCAGCAGTTACTCGATAGCAATAAACTATGGCTACACCTTC. Protein sequence: CASSYSIAINYGYTF.

This chain links TRBV6-1 with TRBJ1-2; tentative D call: TRBD1 (6 bases). Germline lookup yields CDR1 MNHNS and CDR2 SASEGT. The CDR3 covers 14 residues. V gave up 6 bases and J gave up 4 bases, with 15 bases separating them. CDR3 protein: CASRPAGASYGYTF. The CDR3 DNA is TGTGCCAGCAGACCCGCAGGGGCGTCCTATGGCTACACCTTC.

CDR3 in amino acids: CASSSVGWAYSTDTQYF. CDR3 coding DNA: TGTGCCAGCAGCTCCGTCGGTTGGGCCTATAGCACAGATACGCAGTATTTT. The rearrangement joins TRBV7-9 to TRBJ2-3; D call uncertain. The germline V gene has CDR1 SEHNR and CDR2 FQNEAQ (reference sequence). V shed 4 bases and J shed 0 bases, with 17 bases lying between them. CDR3 length: 17 residues.